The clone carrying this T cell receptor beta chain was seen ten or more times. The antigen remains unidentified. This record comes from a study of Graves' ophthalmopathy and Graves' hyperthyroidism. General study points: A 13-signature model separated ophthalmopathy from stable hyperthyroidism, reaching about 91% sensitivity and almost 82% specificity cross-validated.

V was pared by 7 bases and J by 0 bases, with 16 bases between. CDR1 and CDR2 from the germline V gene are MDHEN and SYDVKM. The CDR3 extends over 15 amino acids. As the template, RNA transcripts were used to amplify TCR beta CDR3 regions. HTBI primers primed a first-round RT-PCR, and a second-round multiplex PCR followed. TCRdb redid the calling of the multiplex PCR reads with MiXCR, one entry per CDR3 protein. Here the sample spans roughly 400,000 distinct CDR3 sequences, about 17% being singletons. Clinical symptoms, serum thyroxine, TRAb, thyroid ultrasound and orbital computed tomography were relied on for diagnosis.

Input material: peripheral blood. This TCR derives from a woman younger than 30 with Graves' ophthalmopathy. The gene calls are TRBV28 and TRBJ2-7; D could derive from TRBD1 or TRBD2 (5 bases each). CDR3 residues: CASISTGRGSYEQYF. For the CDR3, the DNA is TGTGCCAGCATTTCTACGGGACGCGGCTCCTACGAGCAGTACTTC.